Following are 3 T cell receptor beta chains from one sample sequenced in a study of cytomegalovirus exposure and HLA in healthy donors. Primers: 60 Vbeta forward and 13 Jbeta reverse. Generated by immunoSEQ multiplex PCR, the TCRdb table keeps only in-frame clones and is missing some. The sample shows 50,000 or so clones, approximately 77% of them seen only once. The material sequenced was PBMCs. Receptor source: a woman between 50 and 59 years old in good health and CMV-seronegative.

This clone was counted only a few times. The chain links TRBV7-9 to TRBJ2-3; no firm D call. Trimming shortened V by 8 bases and J by 0 bases, and 9 bases separated the two germline ends. Germline values: CDR1 SEHNR, CDR2 FQNEAQ (reference sequence). The CDR3 covers 13 residues. The CDR3 region has the DNA TGTGCCAGCGAGCCTGCTAGCACAGATACGCAGTATTTT. This sequence encodes CASEPASTDTQYF. Combining the CDR3 with reference TRBV7-9 and TRBJ2-3 gives the whole variable domain DTGVSQNPRHKITKRGQNVTFRCDPISEHNRLYWYRQTLGQGPEFLTYFQNEAQLEKSRLLSDRFSAERPKGSFSTLEIQRTEQGDSAMYLCASEPASTDTQYFGPGTRLTVL.

This sequence joins TRBV30 and TRBJ2-1; D remains ambiguous. V gave up 1 base and J gave up 7 bases, with 5 bases separating them. CDR1 and CDR2 from the germline V gene are GTSNPN and SVGIG (reference sequence). The CDR3 has 11 amino acids. The CDR3 protein is CAWSGQNEQFF. As DNA, the CDR3 is TGTGCCTGGAGTGGGCAAAATGAGCAGTTCTTC.

The chain joins TRBV6-4 to TRBJ2-7, with 12 bases fitting TRBD2. This CDR3 has 19 amino acids. V lost 2 bases, J lost 3 bases, and 14 bases stayed unmatched. CDR1 and CDR2 from the germline V gene are MRHNA and SNTAGT. The CDR3 sequence is CASSDQTLGLAGLNYEQYF. CDR3 nucleotides: TGTGCCAGCAGTGACCAAACCCTGGGACTAGCGGGCCTAAACTACGAGCAGTACTTC.